This TCR beta chain was found in a study of blood T cell repertoires in COVID-19. Libraries were prepared by immunoSEQ multiplex PCR; TCRdb keeps only in-frame clonotypes and omits some of them. The sample records roughly 500,000 clones, 80% to 90% being singletons. Germline CDR1 reads MNHEY; CDR2 reads SVGAGI. The CDR3 loop spans 13 amino acids. Trimming removed 5 bases from V and 4 bases from J, with 11 bases in between. The chain carries TRBV6-5 and TRBJ1-2; no reliable D call. This TCR came from a woman aged 60-70 years who had recovered from COVID-19. Sequencing was done on a sample of PBMCs or T cells enriched from blood (not recorded which). Written as DNA, the CDR3 is TGTGCCAGCAGTCAAAACACCCTCTATGGCTACACCTTC. Protein sequence: CASSQNTLYGYTF.